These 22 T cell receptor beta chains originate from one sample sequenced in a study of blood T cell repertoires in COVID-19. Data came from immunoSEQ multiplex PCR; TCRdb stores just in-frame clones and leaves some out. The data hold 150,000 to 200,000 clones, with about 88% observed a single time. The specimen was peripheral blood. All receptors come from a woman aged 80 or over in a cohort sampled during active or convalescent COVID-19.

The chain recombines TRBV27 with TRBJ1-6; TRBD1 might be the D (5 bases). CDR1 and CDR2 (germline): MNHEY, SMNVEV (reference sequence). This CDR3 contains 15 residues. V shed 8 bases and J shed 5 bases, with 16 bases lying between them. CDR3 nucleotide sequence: TGTGCCAGCCGGGTACGACAGACTCATAATTCACCCCTCCACTTT. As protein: CASRVRQTHNSPLHF.

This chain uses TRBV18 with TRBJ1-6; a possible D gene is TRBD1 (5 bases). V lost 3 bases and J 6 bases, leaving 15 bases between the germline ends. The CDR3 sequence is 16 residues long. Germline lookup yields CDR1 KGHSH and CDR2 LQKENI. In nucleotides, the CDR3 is TGTGCCAGCTCACCGGGCACGACAGAAACTAATTCACCCCTCCACTTT. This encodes CASSPGTTETNSPLHF.

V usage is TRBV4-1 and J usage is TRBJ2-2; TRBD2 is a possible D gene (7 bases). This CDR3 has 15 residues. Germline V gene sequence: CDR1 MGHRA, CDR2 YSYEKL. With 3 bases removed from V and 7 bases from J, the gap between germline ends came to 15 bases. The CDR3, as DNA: TGCGCCAGCAGCCACGCGACTAGCAGGGGCGGGGAGCTGTTTTTT. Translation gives CASSHATSRGGELFF.

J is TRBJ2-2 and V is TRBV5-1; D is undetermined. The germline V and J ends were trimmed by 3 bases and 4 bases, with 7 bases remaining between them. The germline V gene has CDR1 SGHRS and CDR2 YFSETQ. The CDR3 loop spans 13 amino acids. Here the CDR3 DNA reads TGCGCCAGCAGCTCTAGTTCCACCGGGGAGCTGTTTTTT. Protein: CASSSSSTGELFF.

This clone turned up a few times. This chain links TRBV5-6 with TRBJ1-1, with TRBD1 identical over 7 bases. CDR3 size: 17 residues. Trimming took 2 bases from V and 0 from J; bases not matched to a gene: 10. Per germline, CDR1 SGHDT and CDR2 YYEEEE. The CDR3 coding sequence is TGTGCCAGCAGCTTATTGACAGGGCTAAACATGAACACTGAAGCTTTCTTT. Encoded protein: CASSLLTGLNMNTEAFF. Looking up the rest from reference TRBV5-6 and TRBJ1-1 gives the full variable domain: DAGVTQSPTHLIKTRGQQVTLRCSPKSGHDTVSWYQQALGQGPQFIFQYYEEEERQRGNFPDRFSGHQFPNYSSELNVNALLLGDSALYLCASSLLTGLNMNTEAFFGQGTRLTVV.

Here the CDR3 reads CASSLNTGPYEQYF. The CDR3 DNA follows: TGTGCCAGCAGCTTAAACACAGGACCCTACGAGCAGTACTTC. The chain has TRBV11-2 and TRBJ2-7, with D perhaps TRBD1 (5 bases). This CDR3 has 14 residues. Germline loops: CDR1 SGHAT, CDR2 FQNNGV. The germline V and J ends were trimmed by 2 bases and 2 bases, with 10 bases remaining between them.

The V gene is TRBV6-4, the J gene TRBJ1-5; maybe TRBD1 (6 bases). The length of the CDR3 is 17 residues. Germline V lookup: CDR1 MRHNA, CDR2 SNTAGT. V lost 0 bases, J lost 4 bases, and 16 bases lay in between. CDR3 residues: CASSDSKRGARNQPQHF. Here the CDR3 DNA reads TGTGCCAGCAGTGACTCGAAGCGGGGGGCGCGGAATCAGCCCCAGCATTTT.

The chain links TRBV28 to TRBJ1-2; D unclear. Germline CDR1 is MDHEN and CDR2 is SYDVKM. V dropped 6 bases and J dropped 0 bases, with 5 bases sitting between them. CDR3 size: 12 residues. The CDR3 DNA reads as TGTGCCAGCAGCCCGGCTAACTATGGCTACACCTTC. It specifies CASSPANYGYTF.

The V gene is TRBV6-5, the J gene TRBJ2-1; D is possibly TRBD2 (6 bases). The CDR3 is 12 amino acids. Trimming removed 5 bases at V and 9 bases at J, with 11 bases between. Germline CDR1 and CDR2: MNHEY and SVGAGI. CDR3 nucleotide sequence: TGTGCCAGCAGTCCGGGACTGGGTGAGCAGTTCTTC. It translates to CASSPGLGEQFF.

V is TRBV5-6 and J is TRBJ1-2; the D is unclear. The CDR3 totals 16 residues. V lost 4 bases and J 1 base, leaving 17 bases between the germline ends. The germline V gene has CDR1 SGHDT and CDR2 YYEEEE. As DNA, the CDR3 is TGTGCCAGCAGCCCCCCCGGTTCGCGACATAACTATGGCTACACCTTC. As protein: CASSPPGSRHNYGYTF.

The CDR3 region has the DNA TGTGCCAGCAGCCAAAACGGGGGATCTGGAAACACCATATATTTT. Translation gives CASSQNGGSGNTIYF. V is TRBV3-1 (or the pseudogene TRBV3-2) and J is TRBJ1-3, with a possible D match to TRBD1 (5 bases). Germline V CDR1 and CDR2: LGHDT, YNNKEL (reference sequence). The CDR3 has 15 residues. V lost 2 bases, J lost 1 base, and 9 bases lay in between.

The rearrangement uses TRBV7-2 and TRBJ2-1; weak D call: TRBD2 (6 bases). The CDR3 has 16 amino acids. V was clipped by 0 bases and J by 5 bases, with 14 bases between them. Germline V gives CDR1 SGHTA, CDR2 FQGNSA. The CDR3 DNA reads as TGTGCCAGCAGCTTAGCGGGACTCCGGACCAACAATGAGCAGTTCTTC. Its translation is CASSLAGLRTNNEQFF.

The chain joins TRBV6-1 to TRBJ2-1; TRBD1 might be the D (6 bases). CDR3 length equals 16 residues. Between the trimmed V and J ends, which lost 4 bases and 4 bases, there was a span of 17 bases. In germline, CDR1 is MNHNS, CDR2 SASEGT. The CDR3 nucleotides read TGTGCCAGCAGTGGACGGGATGGGGGCCTATACAATGAGCAGTTCTTC. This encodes CASSGRDGGLYNEQFF.

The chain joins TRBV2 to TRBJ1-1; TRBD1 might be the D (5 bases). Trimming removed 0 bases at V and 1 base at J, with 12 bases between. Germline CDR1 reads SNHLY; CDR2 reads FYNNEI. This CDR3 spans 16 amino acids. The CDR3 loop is CASSEAGSQANTEAFF. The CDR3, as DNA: TGTGCCAGCAGTGAAGCGGGGTCACAGGCGAACACTGAAGCTTTCTTT.

In DNA form, the CDR3 reads TGTGCCAGCAGTCCCGCCCGACTAGCGGCCCAGTACTTC. This translates into CASSPARLAAQYF. V gene TRBV12-3 or TRBV12-4 combines with J gene TRBJ2-5, with 9 bases that match TRBD2. CDR3 length equals 13 residues. V was clipped by 5 bases and J by 9 bases; unmatched bases: 7.

The CDR3 DNA follows: TGTGCCAGCAGTCTCTGGACCTTAAGGCTTCAGGGCTCCTACAATGAGCAGTTCTTC. Translating it yields CASSLWTLRLQGSYNEQFF. This chain uses TRBV28 with TRBJ2-1; D possibly corresponds to TRBD1 (5 bases). From germline, CDR1 is MDHEN and CDR2 SYDVKM. The CDR3 consists of 19 residues. V lost 5 bases and J lost 0, with 23 bases in between.

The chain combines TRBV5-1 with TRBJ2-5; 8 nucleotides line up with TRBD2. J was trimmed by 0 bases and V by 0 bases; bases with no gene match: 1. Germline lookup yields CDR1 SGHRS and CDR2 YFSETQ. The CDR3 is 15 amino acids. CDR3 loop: CASSLGSGDQETQYF. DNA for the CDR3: TGCGCCAGCAGCTTGGGTAGCGGGGACCAAGAGACCCAGTACTTC. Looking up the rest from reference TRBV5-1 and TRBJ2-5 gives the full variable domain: KAGVTQTPRYLIKTRGQQVTLSCSPISGHRSVSWYQQTPGQGLQFLFEYFSETQRNKGNFPGRFSGRQFSNSRSEMNVSTLELGDSALYLCASSLGSGDQETQYFGPGTRLLVL.

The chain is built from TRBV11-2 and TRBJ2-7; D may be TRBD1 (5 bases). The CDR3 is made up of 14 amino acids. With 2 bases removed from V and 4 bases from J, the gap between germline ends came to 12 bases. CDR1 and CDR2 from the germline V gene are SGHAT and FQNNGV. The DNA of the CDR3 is TGTGCCAGCAGCTTAAGACCAGGGCTGTACGAGCAGTACTTC. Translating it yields CASSLRPGLYEQYF.

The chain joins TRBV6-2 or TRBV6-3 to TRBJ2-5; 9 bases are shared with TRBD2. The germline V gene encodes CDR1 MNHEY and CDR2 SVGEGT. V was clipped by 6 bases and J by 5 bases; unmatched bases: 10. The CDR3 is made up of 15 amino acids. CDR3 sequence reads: CASSSGLANSETQYF. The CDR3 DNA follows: TGTGCCAGCAGCTCAGGACTAGCGAACTCGGAGACCCAGTACTTC.

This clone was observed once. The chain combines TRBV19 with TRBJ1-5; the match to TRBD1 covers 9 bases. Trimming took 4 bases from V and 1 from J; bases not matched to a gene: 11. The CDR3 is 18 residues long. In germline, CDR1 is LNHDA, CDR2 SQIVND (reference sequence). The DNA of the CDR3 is TGTGCCAGTAGTACCATCCTCCTACAGGGGGCAAGCAATCAGCCCCAGCATTTT. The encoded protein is CASSTILLQGASNQPQHF.

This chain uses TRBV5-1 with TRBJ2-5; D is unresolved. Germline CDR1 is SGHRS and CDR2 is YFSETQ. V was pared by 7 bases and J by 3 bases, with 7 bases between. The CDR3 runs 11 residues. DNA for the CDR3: TGCGCCAGCTTCTCTGAAGAGACCCAGTACTTC. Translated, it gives CASFSEETQYF. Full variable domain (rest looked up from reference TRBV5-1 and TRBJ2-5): KAGVTQTPRYLIKTRGQQVTLSCSPISGHRSVSWYQQTPGQGLQFLFEYFSETQRNKGNFPGRFSGRQFSNSRSEMNVSTLELGDSALYLCASFSEETQYFGPGTRLLVL.

CDR3 coding DNA: TGTGCCAGCAGCCGCGGACTTCAAGAGACCCAGTACTTC. Its protein is CASSRGLQETQYF. The V gene is TRBV7-2, the J gene TRBJ2-5, with D perhaps TRBD2 (5 bases). Per germline, CDR1 SGHTA and CDR2 FQGNSA. The V end lost 5 bases, the J end lost 2 bases, and 9 bases lay between the germline ends. The length of the CDR3 is 13 residues.